This T cell receptor beta chain was recorded in a study of cytomegalovirus exposure and HLA in healthy donors. Points on this clone: The target antigen is unknown.

The CDR3 has 15 amino acids. V was shortened by 5 bases and J by 0 bases, with 11 bases between the two germline ends. Germline V CDR1 and CDR2: SEHNR, FQNEAQ (reference sequence). Findings and caveats of the study: Several of the most significant clusters were apparently associated with common viral pathogens in a later analysis.

Use of 60 Vbeta and 13 Jbeta primers characterized the PCR. Produced via immunoSEQ multiplex PCR; TCRdb's table is partial and in-frame only. This table has approximately 120,000 clones, about 73% appearing once. The J gene is TRBJ1-3, the V gene TRBV7-9; no clear D. This TCR derives from a woman in her 50s in good health and CMV-seropositive. Sequenced input: PBMCs. This chain's CDR3 is CASSPFEGSGNTIYF. The CDR3 nucleotides are TGTGCCAGCAGCCCCTTTGAGGGCTCTGGAAACACCATATATTTT.